These 7 T cell receptor beta chains came from one sample sequenced in a study of blood T cell repertoires in COVID-19. Data came from immunoSEQ multiplex PCR; TCRdb stores just in-frame clones and leaves some out. The sample contains 150,000 to 200,000 clones, around nine tenths of which appear only once. Sequenced: peripheral blood. These receptors originate from a man aged 55 to 69 with active or convalescent COVID-19.

The chain joins TRBV2 to TRBJ1-2; 9 bases are shared with TRBD1. This CDR3 spans 14 amino acids. The V gene end was trimmed by 5 bases and the J gene end by 5 bases; junction bases not matched to a gene: 6. Germline CDR1 is SNHLY and CDR2 is FYNNEI. In DNA form, the CDR3 reads TGTGCCAGCAGTATACAGGGGGCTGGGTATGGCTACACCTTC. Amino acids: CASSIQGAGYGYTF.

The chain couples TRBV9 to TRBJ2-2, with D maybe TRBD1 (6 bases). Per germline, CDR1 SGDLS and CDR2 YYNGEE. The germline V and J ends were trimmed by 1 base and 5 bases, with 18 bases remaining between them. The CDR3 spans 17 residues. CDR3 coding DNA: TGTGCCAGCAGCGTACGAGGACCGCATAGGGGGACCGGGGAGCTGTTTTTT. Residues: CASSVRGPHRGTGELFF. The variable domain in full, completed from reference TRBV9 and TRBJ2-2, reads DSGVTQTPKHLITATGQRVTLRCSPRSGDLSVYWYQQSLDQGLQFLIQYYNGEERAKGNILERFSAQQFPDLHSELNLSSLELGDSALYFCASSVRGPHRGTGELFFGEGSRLTVL.

This clone was seen a few times. The rearrangement joins TRBV7-9 to TRBJ2-5; 8 bases are a match to TRBD2. V was pared by 3 bases and J by 1 base, with 10 bases of the junction left unmatched. The CDR3 length is 17 residues. The germline V gene encodes CDR1 SEHNR and CDR2 FQNEAQ (reference sequence). DNA for the CDR3: TGTGCCAGCAGCTTGAGTACGGGACTAGTGCGCCAAGAGACCCAGTACTTC. Encoded protein: CASSLSTGLVRQETQYF.

DNA of the CDR3: TGCGCCAGCAGCTACAGGGGGCTCATGAACACTGAAGCTTTCTTT. It translates to CASSYRGLMNTEAFF. The V and J genes are TRBV5-1 and TRBJ1-1, with 9 bases identical to TRBD1. CDR1 is SGHRS and CDR2 is YFSETQ in the germline V gene. J lost 0 bases, V lost 3 bases, and 3 bases had no gene match. The CDR3 is made up of 15 amino acids. The full variable domain, its missing parts supplied by reference TRBV5-1 and TRBJ1-1, is KAGVTQTPRYLIKTRGQQVTLSCSPISGHRSVSWYQQTPGQGLQFLFEYFSETQRNKGNFPGRFSGRQFSNSRSEMNVSTLELGDSALYLCASSYRGLMNTEAFFGQGTRLTVV.

The V gene is TRBV5-8, the J gene TRBJ1-4, with 9 bases aligning to TRBD1. Per the germline V gene, CDR1 is SGHTS and CDR2 is YDEGEE. V lost 4 bases to trimming and J lost 2 bases; unmatched junction nucleotides: 6. There are 16 residues in the CDR3. CDR3 loop: CASSKGQGGTNEKLFF. For the CDR3, the DNA is TGTGCCAGCAGCAAGGGACAGGGTGGGACTAATGAAAAACTGTTTTTT. Drawing the rest from reference TRBV5-8 and TRBJ1-4, the complete variable domain is EAGVTQSPTHLIKTRGQQATLRCSPISGHTSVYWYQQALGLGLQFLLWYDEGEERNRGNFPPRFSGRQFPNYSSELNVNALELEDSALYLCASSKGQGGTNEKLFFGSGTQLSVL.

The chain is built from TRBV25-1 and TRBJ1-5; no reliable D call. This CDR3 is built from 12 residues. Germline V gives CDR1 MGHDK, CDR2 SYGVNS. Trimming removed 4 bases at V and 6 bases at J, with 7 bases between. The CDR3 bases are TGTGCCAGCAGTGCACGAGGTCAGCCCCAGCATTTT. This gives the protein CASSARGQPQHF.

The chain is built from TRBV6-5 and TRBJ1-2; no clear D gene. The CDR3 extends over 15 amino acids. Germline CDR1 MNHEY, CDR2 SVGAGI. V was clipped by 5 bases and J by 0 bases, with 13 bases between them. This CDR3 reads CASSPRGGTNYGYTF. The CDR3 bases are TGTGCCAGCAGTCCCCGGGGAGGTACTAACTATGGCTACACCTTC.